This passage covers 17 T cell receptor beta chains from one sample sequenced in a study of OX40 agonist ivuxolimab in advanced cancers. The repertoire was sequenced with immunoSEQ multiplex PCR; TCRdb's copy has only in-frame clones and lacks some. The sample lists 98,000 or so clones, 94% occurring once. Specimen: CD4+ or CD8+ T cells sorted from blood, collected in a trial of the OX40 agonist ivuxolimab. These receptors originate from an adult with an advanced solid tumor such as melanoma, head and neck, liver or kidney cancer.

V is TRBV7-8 and J is TRBJ2-2; TRBD2 matches at 11 bases. The V segment lost 5 bases and the J segment 0 bases; nucleotides outside the gene matches: 8. CDR1 is SGHVS and CDR2 is FQNEAQ in the germline V gene. There are 18 residues in the CDR3. This CDR3 is CASSLGLAGSANTGELFF. DNA for the CDR3: TGTGCCAGCAGCCTAGGACTAGCGGGTTCCGCGAACACCGGGGAGCTGTTTTTT.

Here the CDR3 reads CASSALAGDVTGELFF. The CDR3 nucleotides are TGTGCCAGCAGCGCCCTAGCGGGAGACGTTACCGGGGAGCTGTTTTTT. The V gene is TRBV5-4, the J gene TRBJ2-2; 10 positions agree with TRBD2. The length of the CDR3 is 16 residues. The V and J ends lost 4 bases and 5 bases, in that order; junction bases with no gene match: 8. Germline V gives CDR1 SGHNT, CDR2 YYREEE (reference sequence).

The chain recombines TRBV7-7 with TRBJ2-5; D is tentatively TRBD1 or TRBD2 (6 bases each). Trimming pared 1 base from V and 1 base from J, leaving 16 bases between. Germline loops: CDR1 SSHAT, CDR2 FNYEAQ (reference sequence). The CDR3 spans 17 residues. The CDR3 DNA sequence: TGTGCCAGCAGCTTAGTCCCTTTTACGGGGGCCCAAGAGACCCAGTACTTC. Its protein is CASSLVPFTGAQETQYF.

The V call is TRBV25-1, the J call TRBJ2-7; D not certain. The CDR3 is made up of 13 amino acids. Trimming left V 5 bases short and J 11 bases short, with 19 bases between. Germline CDR1 MGHDK, CDR2 SYGVNS. The CDR3 DNA reads as TGTGCCAGCAGTAGAAGGCCGGAGCATCCTGAGTACTTC. Residues: CASSRRPEHPEYF.

This clone appeared once. This chain uses TRBV7-9 with TRBJ1-5, with D perhaps matching TRBD1 (6 bases). The CDR3 length is 15 residues. The germline V gene has CDR1 SEHNR and CDR2 FQNEAQ (reference sequence). V gave up 6 bases and J gave up 3 bases, with 15 bases separating them. Written as DNA, the CDR3 is TGTGCCAGCAGTCCATGGGGGGGGGCCAATCAGCCCCAGCATTTT. Translated, it gives CASSPWGGANQPQHF.

This chain connects TRBV4-3 to TRBJ2-7; 8 bases agree with TRBD1. In germline, CDR1 is LGHNA, CDR2 YSLEER. The CDR3 covers 14 residues. The V and J ends lost 1 base and 4 bases, in that order; junction bases with no gene match: 3. The CDR3 DNA sequence: TGCGCCAGCAGCCAAGTGGACAGGGAGTACGAGCAGTACTTC. Translating gives CASSQVDREYEQYF.

The chain couples TRBV6-6 to TRBJ1-3; D is uncertain. Germline CDR1 MNHNY, CDR2 SVGAGI (reference sequence). The CDR3 is 15 amino acids. Trimming cost V 6 bases and J 0 bases, with 12 bases left between them. The CDR3 region is CASSLDLSSGNTIYF. CDR3 DNA: TGTGCCAGCAGCCTGGACTTATCCTCTGGAAACACCATATATTTT.

The chain is built from TRBV25-1 and TRBJ2-3; possible D gene TRBD2, 5 bases. V lost 7 bases, J lost 1 base, and 12 bases lay in between. The CDR3 has 14 amino acids. Germline values: CDR1 MGHDK, CDR2 SYGVNS. DNA of the CDR3: TGTGCCAGCACCAAAACTAGTCGCACAGATACGCAGTATTTT. It is translated as CASTKTSRTDTQYF.

Here the CDR3 reads CSVEDTAGASGYTF. The DNA for the CDR3 is TGCAGCGTTGAAGATACCGCAGGGGCCAGTGGCTACACCTTC. The rearrangement uses TRBV29-1 and TRBJ1-2; D is perhaps TRBD1 (6 bases). Deletions cut 0 bases from V and 7 bases from J, with 15 bases between. CDR3 length: 14 residues. Germline V CDR1 and CDR2: SQVTM, ANQGSEA.

The rearrangement links TRBV7-9 to TRBJ1-4; D ambiguous. CDR1 is SEHNR and CDR2 is FQNEAQ in the germline V gene (reference sequence). V was trimmed by 0 bases and J by 2 bases, leaving 7 bases between them. CDR3 length: 15 amino acids. The CDR3: CASSLAGGTNEKLFF. CDR3 DNA sequence: TGTGCCAGCAGCTTAGCGGGCGGGACTAATGAAAAACTGTTTTTT.

The chain is built from TRBV2 and TRBJ1-3, with D possibly being TRBD1 (6 bases). CDR1 is SNHLY, CDR2 FYNNEI, per germline. V was clipped by 6 bases and J by 0 bases, with 9 bases between them. The length of the CDR3 is 14 residues. This chain's CDR3 is CASRVGGSGNTIYF. The CDR3 bases are TGTGCCAGCAGGGTAGGGGGCTCTGGAAACACCATATATTTT. The variable domain in full, completed from reference TRBV2 and TRBJ1-3, reads EPEVTQTPSHQVTQMGQEVILRCVPISNHLYFYWYRQILGQKVEFLVSFYNNEISEKSEIFDDQFSVERPDGSNFTLKIRSTKLEDSAMYFCASRVGGSGNTIYFGEGSWLTVV.

V usage is TRBV30 and J usage is TRBJ2-7; no firm D call. From germline, CDR1 is GTSNPN and CDR2 SVGIG (reference sequence). Trimming pared 1 base from V and 9 bases from J, leaving 10 bases between. The CDR3 runs to 11 residues. CDR3 bases: TGTGCCTGGAGTGGGGGTCCCGGGCAGTACTTC. As protein: CAWSGGPGQYF.

The CDR3 DNA follows: TGTGCCAGCAGGCGACAGGGCCCAGCTAACTATGGCTACACCTTC. Protein sequence: CASRRQGPANYGYTF. This sequence joins TRBV28 and TRBJ1-2; TRBD1 matches at 7 bases. There are 15 residues in the CDR3. V gave up 6 bases and J gave up 0 bases; unmatched junction bases: 7. Germline V gene lookup returns CDR1 MDHEN and CDR2 SYDVKM.

The chain couples TRBV7-2 to TRBJ2-1; the match to TRBD1 covers 8 bases. The junction had 9 bases not matched to a gene; V was cut back by 5 bases and J by 3 bases. The germline V gene encodes CDR1 SGHTA and CDR2 FQGNSA. The CDR3 is made up of 16 amino acids. The CDR3 loop is CASSGRTGQNYNEQFF. The CDR3 DNA is TGTGCCAGCAGCGGCCGGACAGGGCAAAACTACAATGAGCAGTTCTTC.

The chain combines TRBV27 with TRBJ1-5, with D uncertain. The CDR3 length is 13 residues. Trimming stripped 5 bases from V and 3 bases from J, with 8 bases between. Germline CDR1 reads MNHEY; CDR2 reads SMNVEV (reference sequence). CDR3 amino acids: CASSQILNQPQHF. The CDR3 nucleotides read TGTGCCAGCAGTCAGATCCTCAATCAGCCCCAGCATTTT.

The V gene is TRBV6-5, the J gene TRBJ2-7; D unresolved. Germline V CDR1 and CDR2: MNHEY, SVGAGI. The V end lost 5 bases, the J end lost 1 base, and 3 bases lay between the germline ends. The CDR3 totals 11 residues. This CDR3 is CASSISYEQYF. CDR3 in DNA: TGTGCCAGCAGTATTTCCTACGAGCAGTACTTC.

In this sample, this clone turned up once. This rearrangement joins TRBV10-3 to TRBJ1-5; D ambiguous. V lost 7 bases to trimming and J lost 0 bases, with 7 bases between them. Per the germline V gene, CDR1 is ENHRY and CDR2 is SYGVKD. The CDR3 sequence is 13 residues long. The CDR3 loop reads CAINKNSNQPQHF. Written as DNA, the CDR3 is TGTGCCATCAATAAGAATAGCAATCAGCCCCAGCATTTT.